Each of the 10 T cell receptor beta chains below was sequenced from the same sample in a study of blood T cell repertoires in COVID-19. Sequencing used immunoSEQ multiplex PCR; TCRdb keeps in-frame clones, though not all of them. The sample holds some 250,000 clones; 88% are singletons and the top ten take more than 0.95%. The source material was peripheral blood. Receptors were obtained from a woman in her 40s who had recovered from COVID-19.

The V gene is TRBV11-3, the J gene TRBJ2-2; D uncertain. Trimming removed 5 bases from V and 6 bases from J, with 13 bases in between. Looked up from germline, CDR1 is SGHNT and CDR2 is YENEEA. This CDR3 comprises 14 residues. Here the CDR3 DNA reads TGTGCCAGCAGCCCCAGTGCAGAGGCCGGGGAGCTGTTTTTT. This sequence encodes CASSPSAEAGELFF.

The rearrangement uses TRBV18 and TRBJ2-4, with TRBD2 matching over 7 bases. The CDR3 spans 16 residues. Trimming at V came to 0 bases and at J to 1 base, leaving 3 bases not matched to a gene. In germline, CDR1 is KGHSH, CDR2 LQKENI. The CDR3 sequence: CASSPPAGAAKNIQYF. The CDR3 coding sequence is TGTGCCAGCTCACCACCGGCGGGAGCGGCCAAAAACATTCAGTACTTC.

About this clone itself: This specimen includes other DNA sequences encoding the same CDR3. The V and J genes are TRBV7-9 and TRBJ2-3; D unresolved. CDR3 size: 12 residues. The V gene's germline CDR1 is SEHNR and CDR2 FQNEAQ (reference sequence). Trimming stripped 5 bases from V and 6 bases from J, with 9 bases between. CDR3: CASSPQADTQYF. CDR3 nucleotide sequence: TGTGCCAGCAGCCCCCAGGCGGATACGCAGTATTTT.

The chain employs TRBV7-9 and TRBJ1-1, with 9 bases matching TRBD1. The V gene end was trimmed by 1 base and the J gene end by 6 bases; junction bases not matched to a gene: 6. The CDR3 covers 15 residues. CDR1 and CDR2 from the germline V gene are SEHNR and FQNEAQ (reference sequence). The CDR3 DNA follows: TGTGCCAGCAGCTTAGTCGGGACAGGGATGCCTGAAGCTTTCTTT. It is translated as CASSLVGTGMPEAFF.

The chain uses TRBV7-8 and TRBJ1-4; D unresolved. Germline assignment: CDR1 SGHVS and CDR2 FQNEAQ. V dropped 2 bases and J dropped 1 base, with 17 bases sitting between them. The CDR3 has 18 residues. CDR3 in amino acids: CASSLLQRFGGTNEKLFF. In DNA form, the CDR3 reads TGTGCCAGCAGCTTACTACAGCGCTTCGGAGGAACTAATGAAAAACTGTTTTTT.

The CDR3 loop reads CASSKEGKGQGADHNEQFF. The CDR3 nucleotides read TGTGCCAGCAGCAAAGAAGGTAAGGGACAGGGGGCCGACCACAATGAGCAGTTCTTC. The chain employs TRBV21-1 and TRBJ2-1; the DNA was not compared with TRBD1, the D call given in the table. TRBV21-1 is recorded as a pseudogene. The CDR3 is 19 residues long.

The V gene is TRBV5-1, the J gene TRBJ1-6; 8 bases map to TRBD1. CDR1 and CDR2 (germline): SGHRS, YFSETQ. The V and J ends lost 4 bases and 5 bases, in that order; junction bases with no gene match: 5. This CDR3 comprises 15 residues. The CDR3 DNA reads TGCGCCAGCAGCATAGGACAGGGAAATAATTCACCCCTCCACTTT. It encodes CASSIGQGNNSPLHF.

The chain employs TRBV3-1 (or the pseudogene TRBV3-2) and TRBJ2-1, with 9 bases identical to TRBD2. The CDR3 runs 16 residues. Germline CDR1 reads LGHDT; CDR2 reads YNNKEL (reference sequence). The V segment lost 0 bases and the J segment 5 bases; nucleotides outside the gene matches: 5. CDR3 in DNA: TGTGCCAGCAGCCAAGACCGACTAGCGGCCAACAATGAGCAGTTCTTC. Protein: CASSQDRLAANNEQFF.

This CDR3 is CASSLGDSTQYF. CDR3 DNA sequence: TGTGCCAGCAGTCTAGGGGACTCCACGCAGTATTTT. The rearrangement uses TRBV12-3 or TRBV12-4 and TRBJ2-3, with a possible D match to TRBD2 (6 bases). Trimming took off 5 bases at V and 9 bases at J, with 12 bases between the two ends. This CDR3 is built from 12 residues.

CDR3 amino acids: CSVRNRGLGGYTF. The CDR3 nucleotides are TGCAGCGTTCGCAACAGGGGGCTGGGGGGCTACACCTTC. The V gene is TRBV29-1, the J gene TRBJ1-2, with 9 bases that match TRBD1. V was clipped by 5 bases and J by 8 bases; unmatched bases: 9. Germline values: CDR1 SQVTM, CDR2 ANQGSEA. There are 13 residues in the CDR3.